This T cell receptor beta chain was sequenced in a study of blood T cell repertoires in COVID-19. The ends were cut back, 7 bases at V and 8 bases at J, with 14 bases in the middle. CDR1 is MNHEY and CDR2 is SVGAGI in the germline V gene. This CDR3 has 12 residues. Using immunoSEQ multiplex PCR, the repertoire was profiled, and TCRdb retains in-frame clones only, with some absent. Of roughly 180,000 clones in the sample, more than 75% were seen once. The chain uses TRBV6-5 and TRBJ1-2; D uncertain. This clonotype was obtained from a woman aged 30 to 39 who had recovered from COVID-19. Specimen: PBMCs or T cells enriched from blood (not recorded which). This CDR3 is CASIGSVGGYTF. The DNA for the CDR3 is TGTGCCAGCATAGGAAGCGTCGGAGGCTACACCTTC.